The source of this T cell receptor (beta chain) is a study of shared clonotypes between healthy human individuals. The table lists this clone with a count of one. The CDR3 is 18 amino acids. The repertoire was sequenced with immunoSEQ multiplex PCR; TCRdb's copy has only in-frame clones and lacks some. The table lists over a million clones, around 82% of them singletons, with approximately 0.5% in the top ten. The sample was memory CD4+ T cells from PBMCs. Subset indicated: CD45RA-negative fraction. This clonotype originated in a man in his late teens or twenties in good health. Some clones in this sample may be carry-over from other donors' samples. The chain is built from TRBV12-1 and TRBJ2-2. TRBV12-1 is assigned pseudogene status. The CDR3 nucleotides read TGTGCCAGCAGCTCTATCCGCAGGACGCGGTCGAACACCGGGGAGCTGTTTTTT. Translated, it gives CASSSIRRTRSNTGELFF.